Listed here is a single TCR beta chain. Its antigen is unknown. CDR3 length equals 15 residues. Deletions cut 2 bases from V and 1 base from J, with 11 bases between. From germline, CDR1 is KGHSH and CDR2 LQKENI. These data are taken from a study of T cell responses to AZD1222 COVID-19 vaccine. Notes on the study in general: Baseline serology detected seropositivity in only six or seven AZD1222 recipients. Reports say nearly half of spike-specific TCRs go after unmutated variant regions. Clonal diversity was possibly underestimated, and white British individuals and females predominated among donors.

Assay used: immunoSEQ multiplex PCR; TCRdb lists only in-frame clones, some missing. The repertoire holds some 100,000 clones, with 85% to 95% as singletons. The sequence derives from an adult in good health. The chain recombines TRBV18 with TRBJ2-5; D assignment may be TRBD1 or TRBD2 (5 bases each). Material: peripheral blood, obtained on day 0 of AZD1222 vaccination. The CDR3 sequence is CASSPGSRGQETQYF. CDR3 DNA sequence: TGTGCCAGCTCACCAGGATCGAGGGGCCAAGAGACCCAGTACTTC. Based on the CDR3 plus reference TRBV18 and TRBJ2-5, the full variable domain is NAGVMQNPRHLVRRRGQEARLRCSPMKGHSHVYWYRQLPEEGLKFMVYLQKENIIDESGMPKERFSAEFPKEGPSILRIQQVVRGDSAAYFCASSPGSRGQETQYFGPGTRLLVL.